This TCR beta chain was recovered during a study of T cell responses to AZD1222 COVID-19 vaccine. Study results and limitations: Vaccine-associated CD4 TCRs ranged over spike, dominating at 160-218 and 743-854. Donors were largely white British and mainly female; clonal diversity was possibly underestimated.

Comments on this clone: Its antigen is not identified.

Timing groups of about 4 and about 12 weeks for second doses were pooled. Clones were sequenced by immunoSEQ multiplex PCR, and TCRdb holds only the in-frame ones, with some missing. The sample lists 40,000 to 55,000 clones, roughly 90% occurring once. This clonotype originated in an adult who received the AZD1222 COVID-19 vaccine. The source was peripheral blood, collected 28 days after the second AZD1222 dose.

In nucleotides, the CDR3 is TGCGCCAGCAGTATGACAGGGCACACTGAAGCTTTCTTT. Protein sequence: CASSMTGHTEAFF. V and J are TRBV10-1 and TRBJ1-1; 7 bases map to TRBD1. J lost 3 bases, V lost 5 bases, and 3 bases had no gene match. Germline assignment: CDR1 WNHNN and CDR2 SYGVQD (reference sequence). The CDR3 is 13 amino acids.